A single sample is the source of the 20 T cell receptor beta chains below, sequenced in a study of persistence of HIV-infected CD4 T cells. The immunoSEQ assay was version 4, run in survey mode. Produced via immunoSEQ multiplex PCR; TCRdb's table is partial and in-frame only. The sample consists of 25,000 to 35,000 clones, roughly three quarters of them appearing once. These TCRs' antigens remain unknown. An overlapping HIV-1 Gag peptide pool stimulated these cells at about 1 ug/peptide/mL. CD4+ T cells upregulating both CD40 ligand and CD69 were sorted as responding cells. Sequences were derived from CD4+ T cells sorted from PBMCs after roughly 18-hour stimulation, sampled from a patient who received antiretroviral therapy. The receptors were sampled from an adult man with HIV who was CMV-seropositive.

This clone was counted between two and nine times. The chain employs TRBV21-1 and TRBJ2-7; TRBD1, the table's D call, lacks a check against the DNA. TRBV21-1 is assigned pseudogene status. The CDR3 consists of 16 residues. This CDR3 is CASSITTGTGLYEQYF. The DNA for the CDR3 is TGTGCCAGCAGCATCACCACCGGGACAGGGCTCTACGAGCAGTACTTC.

This clone showed up just a few times. The chain carries TRBV11-2 and TRBJ1-1; D gene unclear. With 0 bases removed from V and 1 base from J, the gap between germline ends came to 9 bases. The CDR3 sequence is 15 residues long. CDR1 is SGHAT and CDR2 is FQNNGV in the germline V gene. CDR3 bases: TGTGCCAGCAGCTTAGATCCGTCCCCGAACACTGAAGCTTTCTTT. Residues: CASSLDPSPNTEAFF.

This clone was detected only a few times. The chain has TRBV5-4 and TRBJ1-2; a possible D gene is TRBD1 (6 bases). The germline gives CDR1 SGHNT, CDR2 YYREEE (reference sequence). Trimming removed 2 bases at V and 6 bases at J, with 23 bases between. CDR3 length: 17 residues. For the CDR3, the DNA is TGTGCCAGCAGCTTACGAGTCCGGCGTGGCAGGGGTGATGGCTACACCTTC. Its protein product is CASSLRVRRGRGDGYTF.

The J gene is TRBJ2-1, the V gene TRBV24-1, with unresolved D. Germline loops: CDR1 KGHDR, CDR2 SFDVKD. This CDR3 is 14 amino acids long. V gave up 2 bases and J gave up 6 bases, with 10 bases separating them. The CDR3 loop reads CATSDSSSGNEQFF. CDR3 nucleotides: TGTGCCACCAGTGATTCCTCTAGTGGCAATGAGCAGTTCTTC.

The rearrangement uses TRBV19 and TRBJ2-5, with D tentatively TRBD2 (7 bases). Trimming shortened V by 4 bases and J by 5 bases, and 14 bases separated the two germline ends. The germline CDR1 and CDR2 sequences are LNHDA and SQIVND (reference sequence). The CDR3 is 14 amino acids. The CDR3 protein is CASSTNREGETQYF. DNA for the CDR3: TGTGCCAGTAGTACGAACAGGGAGGGGGAGACCCAGTACTTC.

The rearrangement uses TRBV14 and TRBJ2-6, with TRBD1 matching over 12 bases. CDR3 size: 18 residues. CDR1 and CDR2 (germline): SGHDN, FVKESK. V trimming: 1 base; J trimming: 4 bases; junction bases outside the gene matches: 5. CDR3 in amino acids: CASSQAGQGARGANVLTF. CDR3 nucleotides: TGTGCCAGCAGCCAAGCGGGACAGGGGGCGCGCGGGGCCAACGTCCTGACTTTC.

The V and J genes are TRBV7-9 and TRBJ2-3; TRBD2 aligns across 10 bases. Germline CDR1 reads SEHNR; CDR2 reads FQNEAQ (reference sequence). The CDR3 is 17 residues long. The V gene end was trimmed by 4 bases and the J gene end by 1 base; junction bases not matched to a gene: 8. CDR3 residues: CASSSPPLAGGTDTQYF. As DNA, the CDR3 is TGTGCCAGCAGCTCCCCGCCGCTAGCGGGGGGCACAGATACGCAGTATTTT.

J is TRBJ1-2 and V is TRBV6-5; no firm D call. The germline CDR1 and CDR2 sequences are MNHEY and SVGAGI. The CDR3 has 14 amino acids. The germline V and J ends were trimmed by 0 bases and 7 bases, with 12 bases remaining between them. The CDR3 loop reads CASSYSSGSSGYTF. Here the CDR3 DNA reads TGTGCCAGCAGTTACTCGTCGGGGAGTTCTGGCTACACCTTC.

This chain joins TRBV15 and TRBJ1-5; possibly TRBD1 for D (6 bases). CDR3 length: 15 residues. Germline V gene data show CDR1 as LNHNV and CDR2 as YYDKDF (reference sequence). The germline V and J ends were trimmed by 3 bases and 3 bases, with 12 bases remaining between them. The CDR3 region has the DNA TGTGCCACCAGCAGGGAGACAGGCCTCAATCAGCCCCAGCATTTT. As protein: CATSRETGLNQPQHF.

The rearrangement links TRBV29-1 to TRBJ1-2, with D possibly matching TRBD1 (6 bases). The germline V gene encodes CDR1 SQVTM and CDR2 ANQGSEA. The CDR3 has 14 residues. Trimming stripped 6 bases from V and 4 bases from J, with 18 bases between. The CDR3 loop reads CSVVRLDSSYGYTF. DNA of the CDR3: TGCAGCGTGGTTAGACTGGACAGCTCCTATGGCTACACCTTC.

V is TRBV28 and J is TRBJ2-3; no definite D call. Germline assignment: CDR1 MDHEN and CDR2 SYDVKM. The CDR3 loop spans 17 amino acids. V was pared by 5 bases and J by 0 bases, with 18 bases between. CDR3 sequence (DNA): TGTGCCAGCAGTCCCCCGAGTGGGTCCACTAGCACAGATACGCAGTATTTT. The encoded protein is CASSPPSGSTSTDTQYF.

J is TRBJ2-3 and V is TRBV3-1 (or the pseudogene TRBV3-2); D remains unclear. Trimming pared 4 bases from V and 6 bases from J, leaving 11 bases between. Per germline, CDR1 LGHDT and CDR2 YNNKEL (reference sequence). The CDR3 is 13 residues long. The CDR3 region is CASSLATRDTQYF. The CDR3 DNA follows: TGTGCCAGCAGCCTAGCAACCCGGGATACGCAGTATTTT.

The chain combines TRBV19 with TRBJ1-4, with D uncertain. Trimming took 5 bases from V and 2 from J, leaving 6 bases between them. There are 13 residues in the CDR3. CDR1 is LNHDA, CDR2 SQIVND, per germline (reference sequence). The CDR3 loop reads CASSRVTNEKLFF. The CDR3 DNA follows: TGTGCCAGTAGTCGGGTTACTAATGAAAAACTGTTTTTT.

In its sample, this clone ranks as medium-sized (0.01 to 0.1%). The V call is TRBV7-9, the J call TRBJ2-7; 10 bases align to TRBD2. Unmatched junction bases numbered 9, after V lost 1 base and J lost 6 bases. Per the germline V gene, CDR1 is SEHNR and CDR2 is FQNEAQ (reference sequence). This CDR3 spans 16 amino acids. CDR3 region: CASSLDGGTSAREQYF. In DNA form, the CDR3 reads TGTGCCAGCAGCTTAGACGGGGGGACTAGCGCGCGCGAGCAGTACTTC. Together with reference TRBV7-9 and TRBJ2-7, the CDR3 gives the full variable domain: DTGVSQNPRHKITKRGQNVTFRCDPISEHNRLYWYRQTLGQGPEFLTYFQNEAQLEKSRLLSDRFSAERPKGSFSTLEIQRTEQGDSAMYLCASSLDGGTSAREQYFGPGTRLTVT.

V is TRBV24-1 and J is TRBJ1-5, with TRBD1 matching 8 bases. This CDR3 is 15 amino acids long. Trimming at V came to 9 bases and at J to 3 bases, leaving 9 bases not matched to a gene. The germline V gene has CDR1 KGHDR and CDR2 SFDVKD. The CDR3 region has the DNA TGTGCCACCTCTCTAGGACAGGGTATCAATCAGCCCCAGCATTTT. Its translation is CATSLGQGINQPQHF.

The chain recombines TRBV19 with TRBJ1-2, with a possible D match to TRBD1 (6 bases). This CDR3 spans 15 amino acids. The germline gives CDR1 LNHDA, CDR2 SQIVND (reference sequence). Trimming took off 4 bases at V and 3 bases at J, with 15 bases between the two ends. The CDR3 sequence: CASSSPGTTHYGYTF. The DNA for the CDR3 is TGTGCCAGTAGTAGCCCTGGGACAACTCACTATGGCTACACCTTC.

The count of this clone is one. The gene calls are TRBV2 and TRBJ2-7; the D gene is possibly TRBD2 (6 bases). V lost 6 bases and J 5 bases, leaving 17 bases between the germline ends. The germline V gene has CDR1 SNHLY and CDR2 FYNNEI. This CDR3 is 14 amino acids long. CDR3 DNA: TGTGCCAGCAGCCAGACTAGAAAGAGAAACGAGCAGTACTTC. Translating gives CASSQTRKRNEQYF.

This clone has just a few counts. The J gene is TRBJ1-1, the V gene TRBV7-3; TRBD1 might be the D (5 bases). Trimming took 2 bases from V and 1 from J, leaving 8 bases between them. CDR3 length: 14 amino acids. The germline V gene has CDR1 SGHTA and CDR2 FQGTGA. CDR3 residues: CASSLGGGNTEAFF. Here the CDR3 DNA reads TGTGCCAGCAGCTTAGGGGGAGGGAACACTGAAGCTTTCTTT.

This sequence joins TRBV6-5 and TRBJ1-5; 7 bases agree with TRBD1. This CDR3 has 13 residues. Germline V CDR1 and CDR2: MNHEY, SVGAGI. V was clipped by 5 bases and J by 6 bases; unmatched bases: 4. The CDR3: CASSRNRGQPQHF. As DNA, the CDR3 is TGTGCCAGCAGTCGAAACAGGGGTCAGCCCCAGCATTTT.

The table lists this clone with a few counts. The chain combines TRBV7-9 with TRBJ2-1; TRBD1 matches 8 bases. The CDR3 length is 13 residues. Germline CDR1 reads SEHNR; CDR2 reads FQNEAQ (reference sequence). V gave up 3 bases and J gave up 9 bases; unmatched junction bases: 4. The DNA for the CDR3 is TGTGCCAGCAGCTTTTTACAGGGGGGTGAGCAGTTCTTC. Its translation is CASSFLQGGEQFF. Looking up the rest from reference TRBV7-9 and TRBJ2-1 gives the full variable domain: DTGVSQNPRHKITKRGQNVTFRCDPISEHNRLYWYRQTLGQGPEFLTYFQNEAQLEKSRLLSDRFSAERPKGSFSTLEIQRTEQGDSAMYLCASSFLQGGEQFFGPGTRLTVL.